One and the same sample provided the 23 T cell receptor beta chains below, sequenced in a study of T-cell memory formation after mild COVID-19. MiXCR, applied by TCRdb to the 5' RACE reads, yields one record per CDR3 protein. The sample has roughly 260,000 distinct CDR3 sequences, 16% seen once. The sequenced sample was PBMCs or a T cell subset sorted from them (not recorded which). These receptors were obtained from a man aged 18 to 29 who had mild COVID-19 (a few samples of this study predate the infection). Cell type and time point are not known.

This chain uses TRBV5-1 with TRBJ2-1, with D hard to call. Trimming removed 0 bases at V and 0 bases at J, with 7 bases between. This CDR3 has 15 residues. Germline CDR1 is SGHRS and CDR2 is YFSETQ. The CDR3 DNA reads as TGCGCCAGCAGCTTGGCAGGACCCTCCTACAATGAGCAGTTCTTC. Amino acid sequence: CASSLAGPSYNEQFF.

The chain has TRBV5-6 and TRBJ2-1; D is undetermined. V was pared by 0 bases and J by 0 bases, with 7 bases between. This CDR3 region has 15 residues. Germline V gene lookup returns CDR1 SGHDT and CDR2 YYEEEE. DNA of the CDR3: TGTGCCAGCAGCTTGGGACCCAGCTCCTACAATGAGCAGTTCTTC. Translated, it gives CASSLGPSSYNEQFF.

The genes are TRBV24-1 and TRBJ2-7; TRBD2 is a possible D gene (5 bases). The CDR3 is 14 residues long. V was pared by 0 bases and J by 5 bases, with 10 bases between. Germline CDR1 KGHDR, CDR2 SFDVKD. The CDR3 region has the DNA TGTGCCACCAGTGATTTGTCCGGGGTCCACGAGCAGTACGTC. Its translation: CATSDLSGVHEQYV.

This sequence joins TRBV28 and TRBJ1-5; D is perhaps TRBD1 (5 bases). Germline loops: CDR1 MDHEN, CDR2 SYDVKM. Trimming cost V 6 bases and J 1 base, with 13 bases left between them. This CDR3 is built from 15 residues. The CDR3 DNA reads as TGTGCCAGCAGGGCCCCAGGGAGCAGCAATCAGCCCCAGCATTTT. It codes for CASRAPGSSNQPQHF.

This clonotype was counted ten times or more. The chain couples TRBV10-3 to TRBJ1-1, with 8 bases that match TRBD1. J gave up 5 bases and V 6 bases, and 8 bases lay outside the gene matches. The CDR3 covers 14 residues. CDR1 ENHRY and CDR2 SYGVKD come from the germline V gene. This CDR3 is CAISPTGDGTEAFF. DNA of the CDR3: TGTGCCATCAGCCCGACAGGGGATGGAACTGAAGCTTTCTTT.

The J gene is TRBJ2-5, the V gene TRBV5-6, with D perhaps given as TRBD1 or TRBD2 (5 bases each). Trimming stripped 4 bases from V and 3 bases from J, with 22 bases between. The CDR3 covers 17 residues. The germline gives CDR1 SGHDT, CDR2 YYEEEE. The CDR3 here is CASSPWEQGWLEETQYF. Here the CDR3 DNA reads TGTGCCAGCAGCCCGTGGGAGCAGGGCTGGCTTGAAGAGACCCAGTACTTC.

This clonotype was seen at least ten times. This chain joins TRBV5-1 and TRBJ2-2; D remains ambiguous. This CDR3 comprises 13 residues. The V end lost 3 bases, the J end lost 4 bases, and 7 bases lay between the germline ends. The germline CDR1 and CDR2 sequences are SGHRS and YFSETQ. This CDR3 is CASSYDTTGELFF. The DNA for the CDR3 is TGCGCCAGCAGCTACGACACCACCGGGGAGCTGTTTTTT.

V usage is TRBV18 and J usage is TRBJ2-3, with D perhaps TRBD2 (5 bases). Trimming removed 0 bases at V and 6 bases at J, with 10 bases between. This CDR3 contains 14 residues. The germline V gene has CDR1 KGHSH and CDR2 LQKENI. The CDR3 bases are TGTGCCAGCTCACCACCGACCGGGGTGGATACGCAGTATTTT. Translated: CASSPPTGVDTQYF.

V and J are TRBV11-2 and TRBJ1-2; 7 bases fit TRBD1. CDR1 is SGHAT, CDR2 FQNNGV, per germline. The V segment lost 5 bases and the J segment 4 bases; nucleotides outside the gene matches: 10. The CDR3 has 15 amino acids. CDR3 in DNA: TGTGCCAGCAGCAAACCAGGGGGAAGGAGCTATGGCTACACCTTC. Translation gives CASSKPGGRSYGYTF.

The sample holds a few counts of this clonotype. The chain couples TRBV6-5 to TRBJ1-1; 9 bases match TRBD1. The V gene end was trimmed by 6 bases and the J gene end by 7 bases; junction bases not matched to a gene: 9. This CDR3 region has 14 residues. Germline V gene data show CDR1 as MNHEY and CDR2 as SVGAGI. Here the CDR3 DNA reads TGTGCCAGCAGGAAGGACAGGGGCCGGGGTGAAGCTTTCTTT. Its translation is CASRKDRGRGEAFF.

This clonotype was counted a few times. The rearrangement joins TRBV7-9 to TRBJ1-2; D unclear. V shed 3 bases and J shed 2 bases, with 13 bases lying between them. The CDR3 runs 15 residues. Germline CDR1 and CDR2: SEHNR and FQNEAQ (reference sequence). CDR3 sequence: CASSFGSPRNYGYTF. DNA for the CDR3: TGTGCCAGCAGCTTCGGCAGCCCTAGAAACTATGGCTACACCTTC.

V usage is TRBV2 and J usage is TRBJ1-6; D unclear. V dropped 10 bases and J dropped 9 bases, with 16 bases sitting between them. Germline CDR1 reads SNHLY; CDR2 reads FYNNEI. The CDR3 sequence is 13 residues long. CDR3 region: CATRLDGRSPLHF. CDR3 sequence (DNA): TGTGCCACCCGTCTGGACGGACGTTCACCCCTCCACTTT. The variable domain in full, with the rest retrieved from reference TRBV2 and TRBJ1-6, is EPEVTQTPSHQVTQMGQEVILRCVPISNHLYFYWYRQILGQKVEFLVSFYNNEISEKSEIFDDQFSVERPDGSNFTLKIRSTKLEDSAMYFCATRLDGRSPLHFGNGTRLTVT.

This clonotype was seen only a few times. The chain is built from TRBV28 and TRBJ2-7, with 10 bases aligning to TRBD1. Trimming cost V 6 bases and J 3 bases; bases outside gene matches: 2. This CDR3 contains 13 residues. CDR1 and CDR2 from the germline V gene are MDHEN and SYDVKM. CDR3 sequence (DNA): TGTGCCAGCAGCTGGACAGGGGGCTACGAGCAGTACGTC. Translation: CASSWTGGYEQYV.

This CDR3 is CASSWTYSGAHQPQHF. CDR3 in DNA: TGTGCCAGCAGCTGGACCTACTCAGGGGCGCATCAGCCCCAGCATTTT. The chain combines TRBV7-2 with TRBJ1-5; possibly TRBD1 for D (6 bases). This CDR3 spans 16 amino acids. V was cut by 4 bases and J by 5 bases, with 18 bases left in between. The germline V gene encodes CDR1 SGHTA and CDR2 FQGNSA.

The genes are TRBV4-3 and TRBJ2-7, with D possibly being TRBD1 or TRBD2 (5 bases each). Germline CDR1 reads LGHNA; CDR2 reads YSLEER. CDR3 size: 16 residues. With 3 bases removed from V and 0 bases from J, the gap between germline ends came to 15 bases. The CDR3 loop reads CASSHIAGTISYEQYF. CDR3 in DNA: TGCGCCAGCAGCCACATCGCCGGGACGATCTCCTACGAGCAGTACTTC.

The V call is TRBV7-7, the J call TRBJ2-5, with no clear D. V shed 5 bases and J shed 2 bases, with 12 bases lying between them. Per germline, CDR1 SSHAT and CDR2 FNYEAQ (reference sequence). The CDR3 consists of 14 residues. The CDR3 loop reads CASSPIGRQETQYF. For the CDR3, the DNA is TGTGCCAGCAGCCCAATCGGACGGCAAGAGACCCAGTACTTC. The whole variable domain, filled in from reference TRBV7-7 and TRBJ2-5, reads GAGVSQSPRYKVTKRGQDVTLRCDPISSHATLYWYQQALGQGPEFLTYFNYEAQPDKSGLPSDRFSAERPEGSISTLTIQRTEQRDSAMYRCASSPIGRQETQYFGPGTRLLVL.

A few counts support this clonotype. The rearrangement joins TRBV7-6 to TRBJ1-2, with 8 bases matching TRBD1. J was trimmed by 9 bases and V by 5 bases; bases with no gene match: 11. This CDR3 is built from 14 residues. The V gene's germline CDR1 is SGHVS and CDR2 FNYEAQ. CDR3 nucleotide sequence: TGTGCCAGCAGCCCTGAGGACAGGGTTAGTAGCTACACCTTC. Translated, it gives CASSPEDRVSSYTF.

The J gene is TRBJ2-2, the V gene TRBV7-6; D is possibly TRBD1 (6 bases). Germline CDR1 SGHVS, CDR2 FNYEAQ. Trimming left V 3 bases short and J 8 bases short, with 19 bases between. CDR3 length: 16 amino acids. CDR3 loop: CASSFQTGTGGGELFF. The CDR3 region has the DNA TGTGCCAGCAGCTTCCAAACAGGGACCGGAGGTGGGGAGCTGTTTTTT.

This clonotype was counted once. The gene calls are TRBV20-1 and TRBJ1-3; D is unclear. Germline-derived CDR1 and CDR2 are DFQATT and SNEGSKA (reference sequence). The CDR3 contains 13 residues. Trimming took off 3 bases at V and 3 bases at J, with 9 bases between the two ends. In DNA form, the CDR3 reads TGCAGTGCTAGCGTTGGGGTTGGAAACACCATATATTTT. Its translation: CSASVGVGNTIYF.

This clonotype was detected a few times. V is TRBV24-1 and J is TRBJ2-2; 10 positions agree with TRBD2. The germline V gene encodes CDR1 KGHDR and CDR2 SFDVKD. The CDR3 runs to 16 residues. V lost 4 bases and J lost 6; bases outside the gene matches: 7. The CDR3 spells CATSDSGGAEAGELFF. The CDR3 bases are TGTGCCACCAGTGACAGCGGGGGGGCCGAGGCCGGGGAGCTGTTTTTT.

This clonotype was seen only a few times. The chain couples TRBV4-3 to TRBJ1-6; D gene ambiguous. The V gene's germline CDR1 is LGHNA and CDR2 YSLEER. CDR3 size: 13 residues. The ends were cut back, 0 bases at V and 9 bases at J, with 6 bases in the middle. The CDR3 region has the DNA TGCGCCAGCAGCCAAGATGCGTCTTCACCCCTCCACTTT. Translation: CASSQDASSPLHF.

The chain carries TRBV4-1 and TRBJ2-7, with 9 bases matching TRBD2. This CDR3 comprises 18 residues. V dropped 3 bases and J dropped 2; count of bases not matched to a gene: 14. Germline CDR1 and CDR2: MGHRA and YSYEKL. The DNA of the CDR3 is TGCGCCAGCAGCCATCAATTTTCCCGCGGGGGGGCCCCCTACGAGCAGTACTTC. Amino acids: CASSHQFSRGGAPYEQYF.

V gene TRBV29-1 combines with J gene TRBJ2-6, with TRBD1 identical over 8 bases. Per germline, CDR1 SQVTM and CDR2 ANQGSEA. This CDR3 contains 18 residues. Unmatched junction bases numbered 12, after V lost 4 bases and J lost 1 base. CDR3 sequence: CSVAGGLTPLSGANVLTF. The CDR3 DNA reads as TGCAGCGTTGCAGGGGGCTTAACCCCGCTTTCTGGGGCCAACGTCCTGACTTTC.